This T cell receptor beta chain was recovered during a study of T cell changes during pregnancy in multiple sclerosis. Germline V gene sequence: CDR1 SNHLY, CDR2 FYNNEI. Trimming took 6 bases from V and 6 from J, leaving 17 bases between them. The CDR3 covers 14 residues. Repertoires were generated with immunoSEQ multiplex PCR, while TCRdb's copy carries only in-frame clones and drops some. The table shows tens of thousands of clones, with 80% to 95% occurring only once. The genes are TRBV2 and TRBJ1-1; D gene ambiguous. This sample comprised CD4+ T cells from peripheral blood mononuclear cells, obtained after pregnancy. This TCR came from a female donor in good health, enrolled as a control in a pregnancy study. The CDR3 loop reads CASRKDGELSEAFF. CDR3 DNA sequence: TGTGCCAGCAGGAAGGACGGGGAATTGTCTGAAGCTTTCTTT.